Below, 27 T cell receptor beta chains from the same sample are listed, as sequenced in a study of CD8+CD57+ T cells in acquired aplastic anemia. TCR beta VDJ and CDR3 profiles were obtained from a genomic DNA template. A single record per CDR3 protein comes from TCRdb applying MiXCR to the reads. The sample has fewer than 100,000 distinct CDR3 sequences; under 50% are singletons. The source material was sorted CD4+, CD8+, or CD8+CD57+ T cells (not recorded which) from PBMCs. These receptors came from a human donor in good health, serving as a control.

The chain has TRBV27 and TRBJ1-1, with 7 bases that match TRBD1. Germline V gene lookup returns CDR1 MNHEY and CDR2 SMNVEV (reference sequence). V trimming: 4 bases; J trimming: 4 bases; junction bases outside the gene matches: 3. The CDR3 has 13 residues. Here the CDR3 DNA reads TGTGCCAGCAGTTCGGGGACAGCCACTGAAGCTTTCTTT. It translates to CASSSGTATEAFF.

The J gene is TRBJ2-5, the V gene TRBV24-1, with 9 bases that match TRBD1. Trimming at V came to 3 bases and at J to 5 bases, leaving 6 bases not matched to a gene. The CDR3 consists of 15 residues. Looked up from germline, CDR1 is KGHDR and CDR2 is SFDVKD. The CDR3 region has the DNA TGTGCCACCAGTGATCATGGACAGGGGTACGAGACCCAGTACTTC. Translation: CATSDHGQGYETQYF.

This clonotype was seen more than once but under ten times. The V and J genes are TRBV7-3 and TRBJ1-6, with 7 bases identical to TRBD1. Germline V gene lookup returns CDR1 SGHTA and CDR2 FQGTGA. The CDR3 is 14 residues long. After removal of 4 bases from V and 10 bases from J, the junction contained 7 bases not matched to a gene. The CDR3 DNA is TGTGCCAGCAGCTACAGGGGAGAAGGGTCACCCCTCCACTTT. Translation gives CASSYRGEGSPLHF.

This clonotype was recorded many times. The rearrangement links TRBV20-1 to TRBJ1-2; 10 positions match TRBD1. The CDR3 runs 15 residues. V dropped 3 bases and J dropped 5; count of bases not matched to a gene: 9. Germline V gene data show CDR1 as DFQATT and CDR2 as SNEGSKA (reference sequence). The CDR3 is CSASEGTGERYGYTF. The DNA of the CDR3 is TGCAGTGCTAGCGAAGGGACAGGGGAGAGATATGGCTACACCTTC.

This clonotype was counted at least ten times. V and J are TRBV13 and TRBJ1-2; maybe TRBD1 (5 bases). Trimming shortened V by 4 bases and J by 8 bases, and 17 bases separated the two germline ends. CDR3 length: 14 residues. From germline, CDR1 is PRHDT and CDR2 FYEKMQ (reference sequence). The CDR3 DNA follows: TGTGCCAGCAGCTCAGAGGGGAGATGGTCCGGCTACACCTTC. It codes for CASSSEGRWSGYTF.

In its sample, this clonotype was seen many times. The chain is built from TRBV20-1 and TRBJ1-5, with 9 nucleotides matching TRBD1. Germline CDR1 and CDR2: DFQATT and SNEGSKA (reference sequence). V was pared by 5 bases and J by 3 bases, with 11 bases of the junction left unmatched. The CDR3 extends over 16 amino acids. The CDR3 loop reads CSASGIGTGNNQPQHF. The CDR3 region has the DNA TGCAGTGCTTCCGGGATAGGGACAGGGAACAATCAGCCCCAGCATTTT.

This clonotype was recorded many times. The J gene is TRBJ1-5, the V gene TRBV15; no clear D gene. Germline V lookup: CDR1 LNHNV, CDR2 YYDKDF (reference sequence). This CDR3 spans 15 amino acids. Trimming removed 3 bases from V and 0 bases from J, with 9 bases in between. CDR3 sequence reads: CATSRDGSSNQPQHF. The CDR3 DNA follows: TGTGCCACCAGCAGGGACGGTTCTAGCAATCAGCCCCAGCATTTT.

The chain carries TRBV25-1 and TRBJ2-3, with 13 bases fitting TRBD2. Germline assignment: CDR1 MGHDK and CDR2 SYGVNS. Trimming took 4 bases from V and 2 from J; bases not matched to a gene: 9. The CDR3 extends over 18 amino acids. The DNA for the CDR3 is TGTGCCAGCAGTGCCATCAATGGACTAGCGGGGGACACAGATACGCAGTATTTT. Amino acids: CASSAINGLAGDTDTQYF.

The CDR3 reads CASSPDSGTGWEKLFF. In DNA, the CDR3 is TGCGCCAGCAGCCCTGACTCCGGGACAGGGTGGGAAAAACTGTTTTTT. This chain links TRBV5-1 with TRBJ1-4, with 9 bases lining up with TRBD1. V gave up 4 bases and J gave up 8 bases; unmatched junction bases: 12. Germline V lookup: CDR1 SGHRS, CDR2 YFSETQ. The CDR3 is 16 amino acids. Drawing the rest from reference TRBV5-1 and TRBJ1-4, the complete variable domain is KAGVTQTPRYLIKTRGQQVTLSCSPISGHRSVSWYQQTPGQGLQFLFEYFSETQRNKGNFPGRFSGRQFSNSRSEMNVSTLELGDSALYLCASSPDSGTGWEKLFFGSGTQLSVL.

This clonotype was picked up many times. The V and J genes are TRBV2 and TRBJ1-1; D not certain. V dropped 0 bases and J dropped 0 bases, with 5 bases sitting between them. Germline values: CDR1 SNHLY, CDR2 FYNNEI. This CDR3 spans 14 amino acids. CDR3 amino acids: CASSEAPVNTEAFF. CDR3 sequence (DNA): TGTGCCAGCAGTGAAGCGCCCGTGAACACTGAAGCTTTCTTT. Full variable domain (missing parts from reference TRBV2 and TRBJ1-1): EPEVTQTPSHQVTQMGQEVILRCVPISNHLYFYWYRQILGQKVEFLVSFYNNEISEKSEIFDDQFSVERPDGSNFTLKIRSTKLEDSAMYFCASSEAPVNTEAFFGQGTRLTVV.

This clonotype was observed many times. The chain joins TRBV2 to TRBJ2-3; no definite D call. The V end was cut by 3 bases, the J end by 6 bases, with 10 bases between. The CDR3 totals 13 residues. The germline V gene has CDR1 SNHLY and CDR2 FYNNEI. This CDR3 reads CASSEVGMDTQYF. In DNA form, the CDR3 reads TGTGCCAGCAGTGAGGTGGGAATGGATACGCAGTATTTT.

This rearrangement joins TRBV29-1 to TRBJ2-6; D is uncertain. From germline, CDR1 is SQVTM and CDR2 ANQGSEA. The length of the CDR3 is 13 residues. With 6 bases removed from V and 1 base from J, the gap between germline ends came to 7 bases. The CDR3 DNA is TGCAGCGTGATTGGGTCTGGGGCCAACGTCCTGACTTTC. It codes for CSVIGSGANVLTF.

This clonotype has ten or more counts. The chain combines TRBV9 with TRBJ2-5; no definite D call. V lost 4 bases and J 5 bases, leaving 12 bases between the germline ends. CDR3 length: 13 amino acids. Germline V lookup: CDR1 SGDLS, CDR2 YYNGEE. As DNA, the CDR3 is TGTGCCAGCAGCCCCCCAAATAGGGAGACCCAGTACTTC. It yields the protein CASSPPNRETQYF. The whole variable domain, filled in from reference TRBV9 and TRBJ2-5, reads DSGVTQTPKHLITATGQRVTLRCSPRSGDLSVYWYQQSLDQGLQFLIQYYNGEERAKGNILERFSAQQFPDLHSELNLSSLELGDSALYFCASSPPNRETQYFGPGTRLLVL.

The chain couples TRBV7-9 to TRBJ1-2; D may be TRBD1 (6 bases). V lost 0 bases, J lost 6 bases, and 11 bases lay in between. The CDR3 has 14 amino acids. Germline CDR1 SEHNR, CDR2 FQNEAQ (reference sequence). The DNA of the CDR3 is TGTGCCAGCAGCTTAGCAGGGGGGGAAAATGGCTACACCTTC. This translates into CASSLAGGENGYTF.

This clonotype has ten or more counts. The V call is TRBV19, the J call TRBJ2-1, with D possibly matching TRBD2 (5 bases). CDR1 and CDR2 (germline): LNHDA, SQIVND (reference sequence). V was shortened by 3 bases and J by 5 bases, with 8 bases between the two germline ends. The CDR3 length is 13 residues. CDR3 amino acids: CASSILSDNEQFF. The CDR3 coding sequence is TGTGCCAGTAGTATTCTTAGCGACAATGAGCAGTTCTTC.

Here the CDR3 reads CASSLVEGEQFF. In nucleotides, the CDR3 is TGTGCCAGCAGCTTAGTCGAAGGTGAGCAGTTCTTC. V usage is TRBV7-9 and J usage is TRBJ2-1; no clear D. V lost 1 base and J lost 9, with 7 bases in between. Per germline, CDR1 SEHNR and CDR2 FQNEAQ (reference sequence). CDR3 size: 12 residues.

On this clonotype: A much larger clone differs by one base, so this may be a read error. The chain combines TRBV9 with TRBJ2-7; no clear D. Looked up from germline, CDR1 is SGDLS and CDR2 is YYNGEE. This CDR3 has 14 residues. This CDR3 reads CAGSVAYSSYEQYF. CDR3 DNA sequence: TGTGCCGGCAGCGTAGCCTACAGCTCCTACGAGCAGTACTTC.

The chain links TRBV25-1 to TRBJ2-2; 7 bases line up with TRBD2. The CDR3 totals 16 residues. CDR1 is MGHDK and CDR2 is SYGVNS in the germline V gene. J gave up 0 bases and V 6 bases, and 7 bases lay outside the gene matches. The CDR3 reads CASSLAATSNTGELFF. As DNA, the CDR3 is TGTGCCAGCAGCCTAGCGGCGACGTCGAACACCGGGGAGCTGTTTTTT.

This clonotype has at least ten counts. V gene TRBV24-1 combines with J gene TRBJ2-1; tentatively, D is TRBD1 (5 bases). V dropped 5 bases and J dropped 5 bases, with 6 bases sitting between them. CDR1 KGHDR and CDR2 SFDVKD come from the germline V gene. The CDR3 extends over 12 amino acids. The CDR3 DNA follows: TGTGCCACCAGTGTGGGGCACAATGAGCAGTTCTTC. It is translated as CATSVGHNEQFF.

Ten or more counts support this clonotype. The V gene is TRBV2, the J gene TRBJ1-5; perhaps TRBD1 as D (5 bases). V lost 3 bases, J lost 4 bases, and 13 bases lay in between. The CDR3 sequence is 15 residues long. Per germline, CDR1 SNHLY and CDR2 FYNNEI. The DNA of the CDR3 is TGTGCCAGCAGTGAGGCGGGGGACGGGAATCAGCCCCAGCATTTT. This gives the protein CASSEAGDGNQPQHF.

The chain carries TRBV19 and TRBJ2-7; TRBD1 aligns across 7 bases. V dropped 3 bases and J dropped 6; count of bases not matched to a gene: 5. The CDR3 runs 13 residues. The germline CDR1 and CDR2 sequences are LNHDA and SQIVND (reference sequence). The CDR3 region is CASSIDREAEQYF. In nucleotides, the CDR3 is TGTGCCAGTAGTATCGACAGGGAAGCCGAGCAGTACTTC.

The CDR3 protein is CASRGALAGDPYEQYF. The DNA of the CDR3 is TGTGCCAGCAGAGGGGCGCTAGCGGGAGACCCCTACGAGCAGTACTTC. The J gene is TRBJ2-7, the V gene TRBV11-1, with 10 bases lining up with TRBD2. The CDR3 consists of 16 residues. J lost 2 bases, V lost 6 bases, and 10 bases had no gene match. CDR1 SGHAT and CDR2 FQDESV come from the germline V gene (reference sequence).

This clonotype has ten or more counts. The chain couples TRBV12-3 or TRBV12-4 to TRBJ2-7, with 10 positions matching TRBD1. Trimming cost V 4 bases and J 2 bases; bases outside gene matches: 8. The CDR3 spans 16 residues. The CDR3 spells CASSSGDRGLPYEQYF. The CDR3, as DNA: TGTGCCAGCAGTTCTGGAGACAGGGGGCTTCCCTACGAGCAGTACTTC.

This chain connects TRBV3-1 to TRBJ2-7, with 7 bases lining up with TRBD2. The DNA end lines up better with TRBJ2-1; the J call may be wrong. The V gene's germline CDR1 is LGHDT and CDR2 YNNKEL (reference sequence). The CDR3 is made up of 15 amino acids. The CDR3 here is CASSHWREGENEQFF. The CDR3 DNA reads as TGTGCCAGCAGCCACTGGAGGGAGGGTGAAAATGAGCAGTTCTTC.

There are many counts of this clonotype. Written as DNA, the CDR3 is TGTGCCACCAGCAGAGATCTAGGGCTCGGGGGTGGCTACACCTTC. As protein: CATSRDLGLGGGYTF. The genes are TRBV15 and TRBJ1-2, with a tentative D call TRBD1 (5 bases). Germline CDR1 and CDR2: LNHNV and YYDKDF (reference sequence). This CDR3 comprises 15 residues. V lost 0 bases and J 7 bases, leaving 15 bases between the germline ends.

This clonotype was picked up many times. The V call is TRBV4-2, the J call TRBJ2-7; D gene ambiguous. V lost 4 bases and J lost 1, with 14 bases in between. Germline V gives CDR1 LGHNA, CDR2 YNFKEQ. CDR3 size: 15 residues. CDR3 in amino acids: CASSPQGGKSYEQYF. The CDR3 DNA reads as TGTGCCAGCAGCCCGCAAGGTGGCAAGTCCTACGAGCAGTACTTC.

Points on this clonotype: This may arise from a read error, as a much more abundant clone is one base away. V and J are TRBV7-6 and TRBJ1-1; maybe TRBD1 (5 bases). This CDR3 is 16 amino acids long. From germline, CDR1 is SGHVS and CDR2 FNYEAQ. CDR3 DNA: TGTGCCAGCGGCTTAGAAATGGCGGGGGTGAACACTGAAGCTTTCTTT. Amino acid sequence: CASGLEMAGVNTEAFF.